These 7 T cell receptor beta chains were sequenced from one sample in a study of cytomegalovirus exposure and HLA in healthy donors. Primers included in the PCR were 60 Vbeta and 13 Jbeta primers. Produced via immunoSEQ multiplex PCR; TCRdb's table is partial and in-frame only. The sample lists 58,000 or so clones, roughly 71% occurring once. Source material: PBMCs. These receptors originate from a man aged 50-59 years in good health and CMV-seropositive.

The J gene is TRBJ1-5, the V gene TRBV6-1; 7 nucleotides align to TRBD1. The ends lost 4 bases at V and 0 bases at J; junction bases unmatched: 15. The CDR3 has 19 residues. Germline assignment: CDR1 MNHNS and CDR2 SASEGT. The CDR3 nucleotides are TGTGCCAGCAGTGGCCCTACAGGGGCACGACTATATAGCAATCAGCCCCAGCATTTT. Encoded protein: CASSGPTGARLYSNQPQHF.

The chain uses TRBV7-9 and TRBJ1-6, with TRBD1 matching 9 bases. Germline loops: CDR1 SEHNR, CDR2 FQNEAQ (reference sequence). This CDR3 spans 18 amino acids. Germline trimming cut 3 bases from V and 8 bases from J; bases unmatched to any gene: 14. The CDR3 is CASSFSLGQGSPYSPLHF. CDR3 bases: TGTGCCAGCAGCTTTTCTCTGGGACAGGGTTCTCCTTATTCACCCCTCCACTTT.

For the CDR3, the DNA is TGCGCCAGCAGCCAAGTTACGGGACTAGCGGGAGAGGGCGGGGAGCTGTTTTTT. This encodes CASSQVTGLAGEGGELFF. The J gene is TRBJ2-2, the V gene TRBV4-1; 14 bases map to TRBD2. CDR3 size: 18 residues. The V gene end was trimmed by 1 base and the J gene end by 7 bases; junction bases not matched to a gene: 8. Germline lookup yields CDR1 MGHRA and CDR2 YSYEKL.

The V and J genes are TRBV11-2 and TRBJ1-5, with TRBD1 matching over 10 bases. Germline V CDR1 and CDR2: SGHAT, FQNNGV. The CDR3 has 15 residues. V lost 5 bases, J lost 3 bases, and 4 bases stayed unmatched. The CDR3 bases are TGTGCCAGCAGCCTCGGGACAGGGGTCAATCAGCCCCAGCATTTT. Its translation is CASSLGTGVNQPQHF. The full variable domain, its missing parts supplied by reference TRBV11-2 and TRBJ1-5, is EAGVAQSPRYKIIEKRQSVAFWCNPISGHATLYWYQQILGQGPKLLIQFQNNGVVDDSQLPKDRFSAERLKGVDSTLKIQPAKLEDSAVYLCASSLGTGVNQPQHFGDGTRLSIL.

This clone showed up just once. The genes are TRBV7-9 and TRBJ2-3; D is unclear. Germline CDR1 is SEHNR and CDR2 is FQNEAQ (reference sequence). This CDR3 is built from 10 residues. The V end was cut by 10 bases, the J end by 0 bases, with 2 bases between. The CDR3 protein is CAISTDTQYF. The DNA for the CDR3 is TGTGCCATAAGCACAGATACGCAGTATTTT.

The chain has TRBV7-2 and TRBJ2-7, with 7 positions matching TRBD2. The V and J ends lost 2 bases and 0 bases, in that order; junction bases with no gene match: 16. Germline values: CDR1 SGHTA, CDR2 FQGNSA. The CDR3 has 19 residues. CDR3 sequence (DNA): TGTGCCAGCAGCTTAAATAGCCTCGAGGGCGGGGGTTTCTCCTACGAGCAGTACTTC. Translation gives CASSLNSLEGGGFSYEQYF.

This CDR3 reads CATSRDRRDDYGYTF. The CDR3, as DNA: TGTGCCACCAGCAGAGATCGCAGGGATGACTATGGCTACACCTTC. The V call is TRBV15, the J call TRBJ1-2, with D possibly being TRBD1 (5 bases). Germline V gene data show CDR1 as LNHNV and CDR2 as YYDKDF (reference sequence). V was pared by 0 bases and J by 3 bases, with 11 bases between. The CDR3 contains 15 residues.